The entry that follows covers one TCR beta chain sequence. This sample is drawn from a study of blood T cell repertoires in COVID-19. Turning to the study itself: The cDNA or gDNA used as material had been derived from T cells, B-cell-depleted T cells, or PBMCs.

V dropped 1 base and J dropped 5; count of bases not matched to a gene: 4. The CDR3 is 16 residues long. Per the germline V gene, CDR1 is SGHVS and CDR2 is FQNEAQ. Using immunoSEQ multiplex PCR, the repertoire was profiled, and TCRdb retains in-frame clones only, with some absent. The data contain 70,000 to 90,000 clones, 65% to 80% of them singletons. This clonotype was obtained from a man in his 70s with acute or convalescent COVID-19. The chain uses TRBV7-8 and TRBJ2-2; 10 positions agree with TRBD2. Specimen: peripheral blood. This CDR3 is CASSLVLAGATGELFF. In DNA, the CDR3 is TGTGCCAGCAGCTTAGTGCTAGCGGGGGCTACCGGGGAGCTGTTTTTT.